Shown below are 20 T cell receptor beta chains from a single sample sequenced in a study of shared clonotypes between healthy human individuals. Naive CD8 cells comprised CD45RO-negative, CCR7-positively selected cells, excluding terminally differentiated effector memory CD45RA+ cells. Sequencing used immunoSEQ multiplex PCR; TCRdb keeps in-frame clones, though not all of them. The table shows some 2,000,000 clones, with less than 95% occurring only once. The sequencing input was naive CD8+ T cells sorted from blood. The source is a man younger than 35 in good health.

CDR3 sequence (DNA): TGTGCCAGCAGCACCCGGGACACCCTTTACTTC. This sequence encodes CASSTRDTLYF. The chain is built from TRBV7-6 and TRBJ2-7; the D gene is possibly TRBD1 (6 bases). This CDR3 is built from 11 residues. The ends were cut back, 5 bases at V and 13 bases at J, with 15 bases in the middle. Germline V lookup: CDR1 SGHVS, CDR2 FNYEAQ. The full variable domain, rest sourced from reference TRBV7-6 and TRBJ2-7, is GAGVSQSPRYKVTKRGQDVALRCDPISGHVSLYWYRQALGQGPEFLTYFNYEAQQDKSGLPNDRFSAERPEGSISTLTIQRTEQRDSAMYRCASSTRDTLYFGPGTRLTVT.

This sequence joins TRBV13 and TRBJ2-7; weak D call: TRBD2 (6 bases). The CDR3 runs 14 residues. With 2 bases removed from V and 7 bases from J, the gap between germline ends came to 15 bases. Per germline, CDR1 PRHDT and CDR2 FYEKMQ (reference sequence). The CDR3 DNA is TGTGCCAGCAGCTTATCGGCTAGCGCGTTGGAGCAGTACTTC. It yields the protein CASSLSASALEQYF.

With respect to this clone: This CDR3 is also generated by other DNA sequences in the sample. This chain joins TRBV27 and TRBJ1-5, with 7 bases matching TRBD1. J gave up 3 bases and V 3 bases, and 5 bases lay outside the gene matches. CDR1 is MNHEY, CDR2 SMNVEV, per germline (reference sequence). The CDR3 is 15 residues long. In DNA, the CDR3 is TGTGCCAGCAGTTTGGGGCAGGGGGTCAATCAGCCCCAGCATTTT. Translation: CASSLGQGVNQPQHF.

The chain employs TRBV7-3 and TRBJ1-5; 8 bases map to TRBD1. The CDR3 sequence is 13 residues long. V lost 2 bases and J lost 7; bases outside the gene matches: 1. The germline gives CDR1 SGHTA, CDR2 FQGTGA. Written as DNA, the CDR3 is TGTGCCAGCAGCTTAGACAGGGGACAGCCCCAGCATTTT. The encoded protein is CASSLDRGQPQHF. Using reference TRBV7-3 and TRBJ1-5 for the parts outside the CDR3, the full variable domain is GAGVSQTPSNKVTEKGKYVELRCDPISGHTALYWYRQSLGQGPEFLIYFQGTGAADDSGLPNDRFFAVRPEGSVSTLKIQRTERGDSAVYLCASSLDRGQPQHFGDGTRLSIL.

The genes are TRBV27 and TRBJ2-2, with 8 bases identical to TRBD1. Trimming cost V 6 bases and J 6 bases; bases outside gene matches: 9. This CDR3 has 15 residues. CDR1 is MNHEY and CDR2 is SMNVEV in the germline V gene (reference sequence). The CDR3: CASRKQGVGAGELFF. In DNA form, the CDR3 reads TGTGCCAGCAGGAAACAGGGGGTGGGGGCCGGGGAGCTGTTTTTT.

The chain links TRBV28 to TRBJ2-1, with D unresolved. Deletions cut 3 bases from V and 5 bases from J, with 17 bases between. This CDR3 has 16 residues. Germline V CDR1 and CDR2: MDHEN, SYDVKM. The CDR3 reads CASSFPAEIFDNEQFF. In DNA, the CDR3 is TGTGCCAGCAGTTTCCCCGCGGAAATTTTCGACAATGAGCAGTTCTTC.

CDR3 in amino acids: CAWRGLAGDRTDTQYF. The CDR3 nucleotides read TGTGCCTGGAGGGGACTAGCGGGAGACCGCACAGATACGCAGTATTTT. The rearrangement links TRBV30 to TRBJ2-3, with 14 nucleotides matching TRBD2. V lost 3 bases and J lost 1; bases outside the gene matches: 3. CDR3 length: 16 residues. Looked up from germline, CDR1 is GTSNPN and CDR2 is SVGIG (reference sequence).

This chain links TRBV4-1 with TRBJ2-2, with D possibly being TRBD1 (6 bases). Per germline, CDR1 MGHRA and CDR2 YSYEKL. Trimming stripped 5 bases from V and 6 bases from J, with 10 bases between. The CDR3 extends over 13 amino acids. CDR3 coding DNA: TGCGCCAGCAGCATCGGACAGTCCGGGGAGCTGTTTTTT. As protein: CASSIGQSGELFF.

This chain uses TRBV5-1 with TRBJ1-2; TRBD1 matches 10 bases. From germline, CDR1 is SGHRS and CDR2 YFSETQ. The CDR3 spans 17 residues. The V and J ends lost 4 bases and 1 base, in that order; junction bases with no gene match: 10. CDR3 loop: CASSMTSGTGVNYGYTF. CDR3 nucleotide sequence: TGCGCCAGCAGCATGACGTCCGGGACAGGGGTTAACTATGGCTACACCTTC.

The CDR3 spells CASGSARSSYGETQYF. CDR3 coding DNA: TGTGCTAGTGGTTCTGCCAGGAGCTCTTACGGGGAGACCCAGTACTTC. This chain connects TRBV12-5 to TRBJ2-5, with D unresolved. Trimming stripped 4 bases from V and 5 bases from J, with 20 bases between. The CDR3 spans 16 residues. CDR1 and CDR2 from the germline V gene are LGHNT and FRNRAP. The full variable domain, completed using reference TRBV12-5 and TRBJ2-5, is DARVTQTPRHKVTEMGQEVTMRCQPILGHNTVFWYRQTMMQGLELLAYFRNRAPLDDSGMPKDRFSAEMPDATLATLKIQPSEPRDSAVYFCASGSARSSYGETQYFGPGTRLLVL.

The chain employs TRBV7-2 and TRBJ2-3; 10 bases are a match to TRBD1. Germline V CDR1 and CDR2: SGHTA, FQGNSA. The V and J ends lost 5 bases and 4 bases, in that order; junction bases with no gene match: 15. This CDR3 contains 18 residues. CDR3 sequence: CASSTGVGTGVFADTQYF. The CDR3 nucleotides read TGTGCCAGCAGCACCGGGGTAGGGACAGGGGTTTTCGCAGATACGCAGTATTTT.

In DNA form, the CDR3 reads TGTGCCACTCTGATGGACAGGGAAGATTTGACCGGGGAGCTGTTTTTT. This translates into CATLMDREDLTGELFF. This chain connects TRBV19 to TRBJ2-2; 8 positions match TRBD1. The CDR3 loop spans 16 amino acids. The J segment lost 5 bases and the V segment lost 10 bases, leaving 15 bases of the junction unmatched. The germline gives CDR1 LNHDA, CDR2 SQIVND (reference sequence).

The chain joins TRBV10-2 to TRBJ2-4; 12 bases align to TRBD2. The CDR3 loop spans 13 amino acids. J lost 8 bases, V lost 5 bases, and 1 base had no gene match. Germline CDR1 is WSHSY and CDR2 is SAAADI. The CDR3 DNA reads as TGCGCCAGCAGTCGGACTAGCGGGGACATTCAGTACTTC. This sequence encodes CASSRTSGDIQYF.

This CDR3 reads CASSSSVLHEQYF. In nucleotides, the CDR3 is TGTGCCAGCAGCTCCTCAGTGCTCCACGAGCAGTACTTC. This chain links TRBV27 with TRBJ2-7; no clear D gene. The CDR3 runs to 13 residues. V lost 6 bases to trimming and J lost 5 bases, with 14 bases between them. Germline loops: CDR1 MNHEY, CDR2 SMNVEV (reference sequence).

Remarks on this clone: Other DNA sequences of this sample code for an identical CDR3. The genes are TRBV27 and TRBJ2-7; 10 bases map to TRBD1. The CDR3 runs to 15 residues. Losses at the gene ends were 1 base for V and 4 bases for J; bases not matched to a gene: 4. Germline V gene data show CDR1 as MNHEY and CDR2 as SMNVEV (reference sequence). In nucleotides, the CDR3 is TGTGCCAGCAGTTTATTGGGGACAGGGGCATACGAGCAGTACTTC. Protein: CASSLLGTGAYEQYF.

Notes on this clone: The sample holds other DNA sequences that translate to the same CDR3. The chain combines TRBV5-4 with TRBJ1-3; D is unclear. Looked up from germline, CDR1 is SGHNT and CDR2 is YYREEE (reference sequence). V dropped 2 bases and J dropped 0 bases, with 3 bases sitting between them. The CDR3 is 13 amino acids. CDR3 DNA: TGTGCCAGCAGCTTTGGCTCTGGAAACACCATATATTTT. Residues: CASSFGSGNTIYF. The full variable domain, rest sourced from reference TRBV5-4 and TRBJ1-3, is ETGVTQSPTHLIKTRGQQVTLRCSSQSGHNTVSWYQQALGQGPQFIFQYYREEENGRGNFPPRFSGLQFPNYSSELNVNALELDDSALYLCASSFGSGNTIYFGEGSWLTVV.

The chain links TRBV9 to TRBJ1-1, with a possible D match to TRBD1 (5 bases). Germline CDR1 and CDR2: SGDLS and YYNGEE. The CDR3 runs to 14 residues. The germline V and J ends were trimmed by 4 bases and 2 bases, with 12 bases remaining between them. Here the CDR3 DNA reads TGTGCCAGCAGCACCGGACATTTCAACACTGAAGCTTTCTTT. It yields the protein CASSTGHFNTEAFF.

The table lists this clone with a count of one. The chain is built from TRBV5-4 and TRBJ2-5; 11 positions match TRBD2. CDR1 and CDR2 (germline): SGHNT, YYREEE (reference sequence). V gave up 4 bases and J gave up 1 base; unmatched junction bases: 6. The CDR3 has 16 residues. The CDR3 DNA sequence: TGTGCCAGCAGCACGGGACTAGCGGAAATCCAAGAGACCCAGTACTTC. This encodes CASSTGLAEIQETQYF.

V is TRBV25-1 and J is TRBJ2-1, with 8 nucleotides matching TRBD1. The germline V gene has CDR1 MGHDK and CDR2 SYGVNS. With 5 bases clipped from V and 6 bases from J, the junction kept 18 bases outside the gene matches. This CDR3 has 18 residues. The CDR3 sequence: CASSPTQLRQGRINEQFF. In DNA, the CDR3 is TGTGCCAGCAGTCCAACCCAGCTGAGACAGGGGAGGATCAATGAGCAGTTCTTC. The full variable domain, with the rest looked up from reference TRBV25-1 and TRBJ2-1, is EADIYQTPRYLVIGTGKKITLECSQTMGHDKMYWYQQDPGMELHLIHYSYGVNSTEKGDLSSESTVSRIRTEHFPLTLESARPSHTSQYLCASSPTQLRQGRINEQFFGPGTRLTVL.

V gene TRBV29-1 combines with J gene TRBJ2-7; D may match TRBD1 or TRBD2 (6 bases each). V was pared by 6 bases and J by 3 bases, with 18 bases between. Per germline, CDR1 SQVTM and CDR2 ANQGSEA. CDR3 length equals 14 residues. The CDR3: CSVRDDRRGYEQYF. In nucleotides, the CDR3 is TGCAGCGTGAGGGACGACAGGAGGGGCTACGAGCAGTACTTC.